A single sample is the source of the 2 T cell receptor beta chains below, sequenced in a study of long-term antiretroviral therapy in people with HIV. A v3.0 immunoSEQ assay was performed at survey level. Data came from immunoSEQ multiplex PCR; TCRdb stores just in-frame clones and leaves some out. Of about 48,000 clones in the sample, about 86% were seen once. Material: unsorted PBMCs, obtained 0.8 years after starting antiretroviral therapy. These receptors were taken from a woman aged 18-29 years with HIV.

The rearrangement links TRBV4-3 to TRBJ1-1; TRBD1 aligns across 9 bases. The CDR3 has 16 amino acids. Germline CDR1 is LGHNA and CDR2 is YSLEER. J was trimmed by 2 bases and V by 4 bases; bases with no gene match: 8. As DNA, the CDR3 is TGCGCCAGCAGCCTCCTCGGACAGGGGACAAACACTGAAGCTTTCTTT. It is translated as CASSLLGQGTNTEAFF.

The rearrangement links TRBV4-1 to TRBJ2-7, with D possibly being TRBD2 (7 bases). This CDR3 spans 18 amino acids. V gave up 2 bases and J gave up 2 bases, with 22 bases separating them. Germline V CDR1 and CDR2: MGHRA, YSYEKL. DNA for the CDR3: TGCGCCAGCAGCCAAAGGGGGGGGCTAGAGGTTATGGCCTACGAGCAGTACTTC. It specifies CASSQRGGLEVMAYEQYF.